This T cell receptor (beta chain) was found in a study of glioma-infiltrating T cells after dendritic cell vaccination. Study as a whole: Patients had newly diagnosed or recurrent glioblastoma and received dendritic cell vaccines. Patients received autologous tumor lysate-pulsed dendritic cell vaccination between the early 2000s and the early 2010s.

Time point in this sample: after dendritic cell vaccination, including at tumor progression/relapse. Amplification used 60 V beta primers and 13 J beta primers. Clones were sequenced by immunoSEQ multiplex PCR, and TCRdb holds only the in-frame ones, with some missing. The profile covers over 55,000 clones, with about 80% appearing a single time and less than 20% taken by the ten largest. This CDR3 has 14 amino acids. Germline values: CDR1 SEHNR, CDR2 FQNEAQ (reference sequence). The V and J ends lost 5 bases and 8 bases respectively, with 16 bases between them. Specimen: blood, collected after dendritic cell vaccination. This TCR was recovered from a human donor with glioblastoma. J is TRBJ2-1 and V is TRBV7-9; a possible D gene is TRBD1 (7 bases). CDR3 region: CASSRQGGTHEQFF. CDR3 DNA: TGTGCCAGCAGCCGACAGGGAGGAACCCATGAGCAGTTCTTC.